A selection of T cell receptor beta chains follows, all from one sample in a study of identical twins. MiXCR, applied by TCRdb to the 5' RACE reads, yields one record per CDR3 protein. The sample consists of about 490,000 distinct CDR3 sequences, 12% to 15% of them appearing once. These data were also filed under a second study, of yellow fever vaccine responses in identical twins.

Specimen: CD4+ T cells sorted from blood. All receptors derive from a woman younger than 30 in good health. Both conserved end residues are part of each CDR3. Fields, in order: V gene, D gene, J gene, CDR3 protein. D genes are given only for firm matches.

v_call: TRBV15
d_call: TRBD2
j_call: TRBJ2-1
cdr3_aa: CATSRDSGVNNEQFF

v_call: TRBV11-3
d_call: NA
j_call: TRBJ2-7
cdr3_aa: CASSQRAGEQYF

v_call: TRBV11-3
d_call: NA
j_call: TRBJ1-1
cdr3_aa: CASSLAAGAFF

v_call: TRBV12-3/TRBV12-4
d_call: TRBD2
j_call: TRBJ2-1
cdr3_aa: CASIRRLAGYNEQFF

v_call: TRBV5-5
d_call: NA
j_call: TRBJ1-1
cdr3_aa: CASSPIAGAESEAFF

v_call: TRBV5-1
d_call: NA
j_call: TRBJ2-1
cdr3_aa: CASSLQTGPGTIYNEQFF

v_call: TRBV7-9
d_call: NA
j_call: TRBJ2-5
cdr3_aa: CASSRTGVSETQYF

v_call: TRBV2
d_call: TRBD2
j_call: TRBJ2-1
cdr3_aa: CASTSGRNYNEQFF

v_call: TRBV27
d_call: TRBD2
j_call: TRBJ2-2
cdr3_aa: CASHGRGAGTGELFF

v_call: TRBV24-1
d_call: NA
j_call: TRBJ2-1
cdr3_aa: CATSGAGPSSYNEQFF

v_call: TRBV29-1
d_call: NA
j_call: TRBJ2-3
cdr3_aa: CSVPDTQYF

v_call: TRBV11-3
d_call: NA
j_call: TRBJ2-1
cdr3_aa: CASSFGQLYNEQFF

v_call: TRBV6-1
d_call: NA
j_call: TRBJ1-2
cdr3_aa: CASSEARGGYNYGYTF

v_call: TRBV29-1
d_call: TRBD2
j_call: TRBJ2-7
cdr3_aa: CSVSGGTDYEQYF

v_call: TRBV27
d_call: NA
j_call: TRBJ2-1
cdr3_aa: CASSLRRRDSPDEQFF

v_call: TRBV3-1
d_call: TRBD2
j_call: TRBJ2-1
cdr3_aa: CASSPGSSAGGPYNEQFF

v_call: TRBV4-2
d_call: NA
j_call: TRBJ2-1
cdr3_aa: CASSQGRVTYNEQFF

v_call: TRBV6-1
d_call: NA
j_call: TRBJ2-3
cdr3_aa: CASRPWEPHTDTQYF

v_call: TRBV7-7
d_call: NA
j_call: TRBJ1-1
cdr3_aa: CASSPDGTEAFF

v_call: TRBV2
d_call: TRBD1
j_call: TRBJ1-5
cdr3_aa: CASSSDRGLVGNQPQHF

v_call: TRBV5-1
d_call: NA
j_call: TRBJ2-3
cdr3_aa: CASSLYPYTQYF

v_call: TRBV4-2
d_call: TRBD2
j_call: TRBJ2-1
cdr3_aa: CASSQVGGSGGKSYNEQFF

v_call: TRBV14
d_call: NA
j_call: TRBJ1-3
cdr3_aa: CASSQDQPGLRRNTIYF

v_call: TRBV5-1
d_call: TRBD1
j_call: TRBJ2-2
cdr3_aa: CASSQGQYTGELFF

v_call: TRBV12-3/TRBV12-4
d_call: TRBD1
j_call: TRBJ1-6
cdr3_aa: CASSAAAGTGLLLSGSPLHF

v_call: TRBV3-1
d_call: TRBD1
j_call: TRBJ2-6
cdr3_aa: CASSQAAGQGISGANVLTF

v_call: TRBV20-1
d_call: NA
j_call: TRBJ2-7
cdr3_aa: CSARAPASYEQYF

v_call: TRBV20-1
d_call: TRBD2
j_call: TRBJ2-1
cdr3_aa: CSARSPGTSLINEQFF

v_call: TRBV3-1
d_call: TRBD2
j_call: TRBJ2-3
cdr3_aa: CASSNHQTPAGGTDTQYF

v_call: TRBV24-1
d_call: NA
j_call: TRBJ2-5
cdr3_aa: CATSDPTDRQETQYF

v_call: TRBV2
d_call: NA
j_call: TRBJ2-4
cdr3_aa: CASSNTRGIQYF

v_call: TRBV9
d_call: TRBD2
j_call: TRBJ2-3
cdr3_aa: CASSVSGRAGGRTDTQYF

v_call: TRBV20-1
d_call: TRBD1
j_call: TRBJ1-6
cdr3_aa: CSAKSPDRGHSPLHF

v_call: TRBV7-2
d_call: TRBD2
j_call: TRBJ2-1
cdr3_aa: CASSQSGLAAQYNEQFF

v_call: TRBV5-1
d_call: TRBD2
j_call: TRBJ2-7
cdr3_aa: CASSLDWLAGSSYEQYF

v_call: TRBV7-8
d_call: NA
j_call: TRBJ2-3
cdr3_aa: CASSLVSLATDTQYF

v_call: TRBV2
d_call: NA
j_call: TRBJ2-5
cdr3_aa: CASSEVGFQETQYF

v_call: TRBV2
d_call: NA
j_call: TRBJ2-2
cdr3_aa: CASRSSGVGVGELFF

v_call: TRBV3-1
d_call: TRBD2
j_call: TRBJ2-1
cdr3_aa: CASSPRLQIEGLAEFF

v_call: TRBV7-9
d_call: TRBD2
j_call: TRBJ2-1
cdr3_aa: CASSPTSGWTGDEQFF

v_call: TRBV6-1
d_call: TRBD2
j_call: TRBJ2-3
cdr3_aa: CASRSSGGATDTQYF

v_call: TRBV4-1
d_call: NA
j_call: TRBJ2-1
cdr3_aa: CASSQVGTDYNEQFF

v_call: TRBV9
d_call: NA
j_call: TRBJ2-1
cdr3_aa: CASSTPVEEQFF

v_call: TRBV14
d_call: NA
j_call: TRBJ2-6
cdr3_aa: CASSPAGFGANVLTF

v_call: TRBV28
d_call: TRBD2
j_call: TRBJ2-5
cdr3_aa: CASAKRFSGTSGQETQYF

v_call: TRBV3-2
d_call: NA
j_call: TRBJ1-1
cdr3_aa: CASSLSTVSLQGRAEAFF

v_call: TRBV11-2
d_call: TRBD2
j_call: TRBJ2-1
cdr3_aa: CASSSRGGLAGGWAYNEQFF

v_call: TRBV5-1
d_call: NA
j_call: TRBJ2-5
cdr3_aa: CASSSAGRQQETQYF

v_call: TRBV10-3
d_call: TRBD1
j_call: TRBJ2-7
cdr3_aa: CAISESQDRGWYEQYF

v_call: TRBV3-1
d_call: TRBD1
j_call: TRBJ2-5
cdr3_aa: CASSPTGTGGETQYF

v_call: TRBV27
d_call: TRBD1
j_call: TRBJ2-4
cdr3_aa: CASSPSTGGRYLAKNIQYF

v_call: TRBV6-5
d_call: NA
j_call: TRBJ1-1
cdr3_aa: CASSYSTGNTEAFF

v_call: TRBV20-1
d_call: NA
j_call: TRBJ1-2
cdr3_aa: CSARIWGADYGYTF

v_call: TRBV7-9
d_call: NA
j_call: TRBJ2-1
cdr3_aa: CASSPDPGLPYNEQFF

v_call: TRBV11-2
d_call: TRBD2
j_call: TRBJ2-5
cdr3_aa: CASSLDRGGRLGETQYF